Given below is one T cell receptor (beta chain) in context. Some clones are missing from TCRdb's copy, which holds only in-frame ones; the method was immunoSEQ multiplex PCR. Here the sample spans roughly 120,000 clones, roughly four fifths being singletons. Enrollment of patients from Seattle took place during active infection, with longitudinal follow-up. These data are taken from a study of blood T cell repertoires in COVID-19. On the study more broadly: The cDNA or gDNA used as material had been derived from T cells, B-cell-depleted T cells, or PBMCs.

The germline V and J ends were trimmed by 4 bases and 1 base, with 10 bases remaining between them. Looked up from germline, CDR1 is LNHNV and CDR2 is YYDKDF (reference sequence). CDR3 length: 14 amino acids. Sequenced material: peripheral blood. This TCR came from a man older than 75 with COVID-19, enrolled during active disease. This chain uses TRBV15 with TRBJ1-1; unclear D gene. CDR3 sequence: CATSTERSNTEAFF. CDR3 nucleotides: TGTGCCACCAGCACCGAGCGCTCGAACACTGAAGCTTTCTTT.